Sequencing of this T cell receptor beta chain was carried out in a study of blood T cell repertoires in COVID-19. Study-wide context: Donors in the United States, Italy and Spain gave samples during acute or convalescent COVID-19.

The table lists this clone with a few counts. CDR1 is SGHTA, CDR2 FQGNSA, per germline. The CDR3 sequence is 16 residues long. The V segment lost 6 bases and the J segment 2 bases; nucleotides outside the gene matches: 8. As processed by the authors: Quantification of nucleated cells was approximated via reference gene primer amplification. Sequencing was performed with immunoSEQ multiplex PCR; in TCRdb, only in-frame clones are kept and a portion is missing. V and J calls plus clone size are reproduced from that table; the DNA served to infer D and trimming. The sample gives about 25,000 clones, around 90% of which show up once; more than 7% is in the top ten.

V usage is TRBV7-2 and J usage is TRBJ2-3; 10 bases align to TRBD1. This sequence originates from a middle-aged man with active COVID-19. The material sequenced was peripheral blood. The CDR3 bases are TGTGCCAGCAGACAAATGACAGGGGGCATCACAGATACGCAGTATTTT. It translates to CASRQMTGGITDTQYF.